This T cell receptor beta chain came from a study of tumor-infiltrating lymphocytes in primary liver carcinoma. Study information: Yields of productive TCRbeta reads ranged from roughly 3.65 to 7.13 million per sample and were similar across tissue types.

Regarding the study as a whole: The study found a significantly higher top-250-clone fraction in tumors than in blood (p = 0.039). Relative to tumor region pairs, the tumor-adjacent and tumor-blood pairs showed overlap that was lower.

cDNA specific to TCR beta was made from 500 ng of total RNA, with a constant-region primer employed for priming. Libraries covering TCR beta were generated through three nested multiplex PCR rounds (using a slightly modified ARM-PCR). The opening two PCR rounds, around 9 cycles each, paired TRBV1-TRBV30 forward primers with a C-beta reverse primer. TCRdb passed the multiplex PCR reads through MiXCR, listing each CDR3 protein once. The sample lists 100,000 to 150,000 distinct CDR3 sequences; less than 80% were seen once. This clonotype appeared many times. Its antigen remains unidentified. V was clipped by 5 bases and J by 3 bases, with 17 bases between them. There are 16 residues in the CDR3. Germline V gene sequence: CDR1 MGHRA, CDR2 YSYEKL. Unsorted bulk tissue of roughly 20-31 mg yielded co-extracted RNA and DNA. Sampling was performed at five separate regions of each tumor.

Sequencing used liver tumor tissue from sampling region 1. Subset denoted: tumor region T1, superior pole. The TCR sequence derives from a woman in her sixties or seventies with primary liver carcinoma and hepatitis B virus infection. The J gene is TRBJ1-5, the V gene TRBV4-1, with a tentative D call TRBD1 (6 bases). The chain's CDR3 is CASSATDRSLNQPQHF. The CDR3 bases are TGCGCCAGCAGCGCGACTGACAGGTCCCTCAATCAGCCCCAGCATTTT.